These 23 T cell receptor beta chains came from one sample sequenced in a study of blood T cell repertoires in COVID-19. The data were produced by immunoSEQ multiplex PCR, yet TCRdb's version contains in-frame clones alone and is incomplete. This sample has more than 300,000 clones, with around 87% found just once. What was sequenced was PBMCs or T cells enriched from blood (not recorded which). These receptors originate from a man in his forties in a cohort exposed to, infected with or recovered from COVID-19 (not recorded which).

This chain joins TRBV11-3 and TRBJ2-7, with TRBD1 matching 11 bases. Germline V gene lookup returns CDR1 SGHNT and CDR2 YENEEA. The CDR3 length is 13 residues. Unmatched junction bases numbered 4, after V lost 5 bases and J lost 7 bases. CDR3 amino acids: CASSGQGAGEQYF. The CDR3 DNA reads TGTGCCAGCAGCGGACAGGGGGCCGGGGAGCAGTACTTC.

The CDR3 here is CASSQGLAVADTQYF. CDR3 DNA sequence: TGTGCCAGCAGCCAAGGTCTAGCGGTGGCAGATACGCAGTATTTT. The V gene is TRBV3-1 (or the pseudogene TRBV3-2), the J gene TRBJ2-3; 7 bases match TRBD2. From germline, CDR1 is LGHDT and CDR2 YNNKEL (reference sequence). Trimming removed 1 base from V and 4 bases from J; junction bases left unmatched: 5. This CDR3 region has 15 residues.

V gene TRBV9 combines with J gene TRBJ2-7, with 11 bases identical to TRBD2. CDR1 SGDLS and CDR2 YYNGEE come from the germline V gene. J was trimmed by 3 bases and V by 2 bases; bases with no gene match: 10. CDR3 length: 17 amino acids. The CDR3 region is CASSVDSGRAPIYEQYF. CDR3 sequence (DNA): TGTGCCAGCAGCGTGGATAGCGGGAGGGCCCCTATCTACGAGCAGTACTTC.

The chain joins TRBV7-9 to TRBJ2-4; 7 positions match TRBD1. The CDR3 is 14 residues long. With V trimmed by 3 bases and J by 7 bases, 6 bases remained unmatched. The V gene's germline CDR1 is SEHNR and CDR2 FQNEAQ (reference sequence). The CDR3 bases are TGTGCCAGCAGCTTCCCCGGGACAGTCAACATTCAGTACTTC. Amino acids: CASSFPGTVNIQYF.

The chain carries TRBV28 and TRBJ2-7; the D gene is possibly TRBD2 (6 bases). CDR3 size: 15 residues. V gave up 5 bases and J gave up 3 bases, with 17 bases separating them. Germline V gives CDR1 MDHEN, CDR2 SYDVKM. The CDR3 here is CASSPPGTGDYEQYF. CDR3 DNA: TGTGCCAGCAGTCCACCCGGGACGGGAGACTACGAGCAGTACTTC.

The rearrangement links TRBV19 to TRBJ1-3; D possibly corresponds to TRBD1 (6 bases). Germline loops: CDR1 LNHDA, CDR2 SQIVND (reference sequence). The V and J ends lost 1 base and 1 base respectively, with 11 bases between them. CDR3 size: 16 residues. The CDR3 DNA reads as TGTGCCAGTAGTATAGCTGCCAGGGGATCTGGAAACACCATATATTTT. Amino acids: CASSIAARGSGNTIYF.

The J gene is TRBJ2-5, the V gene TRBV5-1; 7 bases line up with TRBD1. Trimming removed 4 bases from V and 5 bases from J; junction bases left unmatched: 17. There are 17 residues in the CDR3. Germline CDR1 SGHRS, CDR2 YFSETQ. The CDR3 region is CASSPRAGTGATETQYF. The CDR3 region has the DNA TGCGCCAGCAGCCCCAGGGCAGGAACAGGGGCCACGGAGACCCAGTACTTC.

This chain links TRBV7-2 with TRBJ2-7; D is uncertain. V was shortened by 5 bases and J by 4 bases, with 6 bases between the two germline ends. CDR1 and CDR2 (germline): SGHTA, FQGNSA. The CDR3 length is 11 residues. CDR3 bases: TGTGCCAGCAGCCCTCAGTACGAGCAGTACTTC. Its translation: CASSPQYEQYF.

Written as DNA, the CDR3 is TGTGCCAGCAGCGATCCCGCCTCCACAGGCCCCTACGAGCAGTACTTC. Encoded protein: CASSDPASTGPYEQYF. The chain carries TRBV2 and TRBJ2-7, with TRBD1 as a possible D gene (5 bases). The V and J ends lost 6 bases and 2 bases respectively, with 20 bases between them. This CDR3 is built from 16 residues. CDR1 is SNHLY, CDR2 FYNNEI, per germline.

CDR3: CASSLELAADTQYF. CDR3 DNA: TGTGCCAGCAGCTTAGAACTAGCCGCAGATACGCAGTATTTT. The chain uses TRBV7-9 and TRBJ2-3, with a possible D match to TRBD2 (6 bases). With 1 base removed from V and 4 bases from J, the gap between germline ends came to 9 bases. Germline V CDR1 and CDR2: SEHNR, FQNEAQ (reference sequence). CDR3 length: 14 amino acids.

This chain links TRBV2 with TRBJ2-5; D is possibly TRBD1 (6 bases). The CDR3 consists of 14 residues. V was clipped by 2 bases and J by 4 bases, with 11 bases between them. Germline lookup yields CDR1 SNHLY and CDR2 FYNNEI. The DNA for the CDR3 is TGTGCCAGCAGTGAAAAGGGGGTAGTAGAGACCCAGTACTTC. Translation: CASSEKGVVETQYF. Complete variable domain (other parts from reference TRBV2 and TRBJ2-5): EPEVTQTPSHQVTQMGQEVILRCVPISNHLYFYWYRQILGQKVEFLVSFYNNEISEKSEIFDDQFSVERPDGSNFTLKIRSTKLEDSAMYFCASSEKGVVETQYFGPGTRLLVL.

The chain carries TRBV11-3 and TRBJ2-1; 10 nucleotides match TRBD2. Germline V gene data show CDR1 as SGHNT and CDR2 as YENEEA. With V trimmed by 1 base and J by 7 bases, 7 bases remained unmatched. CDR3 size: 16 residues. The CDR3 loop reads CASSLASGSLQNEQFF. The CDR3 nucleotides read TGTGCCAGCAGCTTAGCTAGCGGGAGCTTGCAAAATGAGCAGTTCTTC. Supplemented by reference TRBV11-3 and TRBJ2-1, the full variable domain reads EAGVVQSPRYKIIEKKQPVAFWCNPISGHNTLYWYLQNLGQGPELLIRYENEEAVDDSQLPKDRFSAERLKGVDSTLKIQPAELGDSAVYLCASSLASGSLQNEQFFGPGTRLTVL.

The chain employs TRBV7-3 and TRBJ2-1; no reliable D call. The CDR3 extends over 17 amino acids. Between the trimmed V and J ends, which lost 1 base and 0 bases, there was a span of 13 bases. Germline values: CDR1 SGHTA, CDR2 FQGTGA. The CDR3 loop is CASSLRAPLNSYNEQFF. CDR3 nucleotide sequence: TGTGCCAGCAGCTTAAGGGCGCCCCTGAACTCCTACAATGAGCAGTTCTTC.

The rearrangement uses TRBV14 and TRBJ1-2; 7 positions agree with TRBD1. Unmatched junction bases numbered 9, after V lost 4 bases and J lost 4 bases. The length of the CDR3 is 15 residues. The germline CDR1 and CDR2 sequences are SGHDN and FVKESK. The chain's CDR3 is CASSPRDSSSYGYTF. The DNA of the CDR3 is TGTGCCAGCAGCCCCCGGGACAGCTCATCCTATGGCTACACCTTC.

The gene calls are TRBV7-2 and TRBJ1-6, with D unclear. The CDR3 runs 15 residues. With 5 bases removed from V and 7 bases from J, the gap between germline ends came to 15 bases. Germline values: CDR1 SGHTA, CDR2 FQGNSA. The DNA for the CDR3 is TGTGCCAGCAGCCCGCGGAGGACGGACAATTCACCCCTCCACTTT. Translated: CASSPRRTDNSPLHF.

This chain links TRBV18 with TRBJ2-2; D uncertain. Trimming pared 1 base from V and 2 bases from J, leaving 2 bases between. CDR1 is KGHSH, CDR2 LQKENI, per germline. The CDR3 extends over 13 amino acids. The CDR3 spells CASSPLNTGELFF. CDR3 in DNA: TGTGCCAGCTCACCACTAAACACCGGGGAGCTGTTTTTT.

The chain employs TRBV18 and TRBJ1-4; D perhaps matches TRBD1 (6 bases). This CDR3 comprises 19 residues. V was clipped by 5 bases and J by 5 bases, with 27 bases between them. The V gene's germline CDR1 is KGHSH and CDR2 LQKENI. The CDR3 sequence: CASSANRASTGYLNEKLFF. CDR3 bases: TGTGCCAGCTCAGCCAACAGGGCCTCCACCGGGTACCTAAATGAAAAACTGTTTTTT.

The chain recombines TRBV19 with TRBJ2-3; 7 bases agree with TRBD2. The CDR3 has 16 residues. V trimming: 6 bases; J trimming: 0 bases; junction bases outside the gene matches: 9. Germline V gene lookup returns CDR1 LNHDA and CDR2 SQIVND (reference sequence). The CDR3 DNA reads as TGTGCCAGTAGCCTCGCCGGGACTACTAGCACAGATACGCAGTATTTT. It yields the protein CASSLAGTTSTDTQYF.

A single count supports this clone. J is TRBJ2-7 and V is TRBV30; D is uncertain. The V end lost 3 bases, the J end lost 5 bases, and 8 bases lay between the germline ends. The CDR3 covers 11 residues. CDR1 and CDR2 from the germline V gene are GTSNPN and SVGIG (reference sequence). The chain's CDR3 is CAWRNYNEQYF. The CDR3 DNA reads TGTGCCTGGAGGAATTACAACGAGCAGTACTTC.

This clone has only a few counts. The chain uses TRBV3-1 (or the pseudogene TRBV3-2) and TRBJ1-2, with 7 bases lining up with TRBD1. From germline, CDR1 is LGHDT and CDR2 YNNKEL (reference sequence). Losses at the gene ends were 4 bases for V and 6 bases for J; bases not matched to a gene: 5. The CDR3 runs 13 residues. The chain's CDR3 is CASSPRQGHGYTF. Written as DNA, the CDR3 is TGTGCCAGCAGCCCTAGACAGGGTCATGGCTACACCTTC.

This clone was recorded a few times. The chain combines TRBV7-8 with TRBJ2-5; the match to TRBD1 covers 7 bases. Germline CDR1 reads SGHVS; CDR2 reads FQNEAQ. This CDR3 has 15 residues. J lost 3 bases, V lost 2 bases, and 6 bases had no gene match. The CDR3 DNA sequence: TGTGCCAGCAGCTTAAGCAGGGGGACGAAAGAGACCCAGTACTTC. Amino acids: CASSLSRGTKETQYF.

This chain links TRBV5-1 with TRBJ2-5; 7 bases are shared with TRBD2. The CDR3 runs to 14 residues. Per germline, CDR1 SGHRS and CDR2 YFSETQ. The ends lost 2 bases at V and 5 bases at J; junction bases unmatched: 6. As DNA, the CDR3 is TGCGCCAGCAGCTTCGGTGCGCGGGAGGAGACCCAGTACTTC. It translates to CASSFGAREETQYF.

This chain connects TRBV3-1 (or the pseudogene TRBV3-2) to TRBJ2-2, with D hard to call. The germline V gene encodes CDR1 LGHDT and CDR2 YNNKEL (reference sequence). CDR3 length equals 14 residues. V shed 2 bases and J shed 7 bases, with 11 bases lying between them. CDR3 amino acids: CASSQKTNSGELFF. The CDR3 DNA follows: TGTGCCAGCAGCCAAAAAACGAATAGCGGGGAGCTGTTTTTT.